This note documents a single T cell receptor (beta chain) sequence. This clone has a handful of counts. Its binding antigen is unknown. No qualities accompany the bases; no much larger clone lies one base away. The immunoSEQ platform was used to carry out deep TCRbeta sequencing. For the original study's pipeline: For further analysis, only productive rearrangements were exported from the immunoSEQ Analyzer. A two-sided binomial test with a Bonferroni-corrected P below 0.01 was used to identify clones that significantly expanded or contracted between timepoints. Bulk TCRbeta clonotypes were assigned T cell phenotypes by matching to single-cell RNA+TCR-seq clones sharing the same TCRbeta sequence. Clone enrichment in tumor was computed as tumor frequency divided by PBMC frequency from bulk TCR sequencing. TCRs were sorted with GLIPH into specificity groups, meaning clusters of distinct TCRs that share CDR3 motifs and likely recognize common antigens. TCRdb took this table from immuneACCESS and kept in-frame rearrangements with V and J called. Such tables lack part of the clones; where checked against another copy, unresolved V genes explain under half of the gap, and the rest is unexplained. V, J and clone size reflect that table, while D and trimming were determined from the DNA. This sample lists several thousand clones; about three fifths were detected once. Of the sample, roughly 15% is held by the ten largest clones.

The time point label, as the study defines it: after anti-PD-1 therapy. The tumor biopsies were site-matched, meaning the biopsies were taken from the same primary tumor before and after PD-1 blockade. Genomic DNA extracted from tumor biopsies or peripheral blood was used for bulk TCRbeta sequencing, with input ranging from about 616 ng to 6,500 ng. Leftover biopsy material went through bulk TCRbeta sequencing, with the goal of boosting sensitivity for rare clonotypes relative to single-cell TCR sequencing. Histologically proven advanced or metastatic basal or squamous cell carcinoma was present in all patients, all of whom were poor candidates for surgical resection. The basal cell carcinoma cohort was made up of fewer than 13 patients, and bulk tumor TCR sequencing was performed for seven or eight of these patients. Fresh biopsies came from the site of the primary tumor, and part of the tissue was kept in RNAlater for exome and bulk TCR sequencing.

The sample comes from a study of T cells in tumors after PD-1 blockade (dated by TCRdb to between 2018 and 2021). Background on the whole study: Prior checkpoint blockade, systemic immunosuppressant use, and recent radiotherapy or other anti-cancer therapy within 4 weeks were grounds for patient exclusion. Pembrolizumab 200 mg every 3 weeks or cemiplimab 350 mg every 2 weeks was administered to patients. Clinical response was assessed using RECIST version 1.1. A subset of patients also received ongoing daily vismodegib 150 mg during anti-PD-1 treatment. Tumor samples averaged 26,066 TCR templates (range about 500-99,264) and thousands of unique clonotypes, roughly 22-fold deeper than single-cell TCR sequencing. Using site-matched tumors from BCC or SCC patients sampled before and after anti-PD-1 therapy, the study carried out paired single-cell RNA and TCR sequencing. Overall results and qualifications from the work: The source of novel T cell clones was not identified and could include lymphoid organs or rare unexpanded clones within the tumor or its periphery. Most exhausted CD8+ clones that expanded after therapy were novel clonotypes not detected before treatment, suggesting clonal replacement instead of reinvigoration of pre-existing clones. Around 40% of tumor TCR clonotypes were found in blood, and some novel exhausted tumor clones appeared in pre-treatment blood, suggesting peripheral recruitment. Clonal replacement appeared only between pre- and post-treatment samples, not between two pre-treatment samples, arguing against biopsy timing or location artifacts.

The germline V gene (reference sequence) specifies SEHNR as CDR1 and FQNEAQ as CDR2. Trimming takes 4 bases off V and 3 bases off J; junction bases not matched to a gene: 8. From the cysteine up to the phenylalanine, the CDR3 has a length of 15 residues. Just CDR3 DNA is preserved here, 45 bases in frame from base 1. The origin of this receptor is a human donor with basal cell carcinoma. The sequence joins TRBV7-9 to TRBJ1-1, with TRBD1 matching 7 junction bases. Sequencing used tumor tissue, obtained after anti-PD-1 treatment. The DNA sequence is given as TGTGCCAGCAGCTCAGGGGGAGGGGAGTACACTGAAGCTTTCTTT. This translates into CASSSGGGEYTEAFF.